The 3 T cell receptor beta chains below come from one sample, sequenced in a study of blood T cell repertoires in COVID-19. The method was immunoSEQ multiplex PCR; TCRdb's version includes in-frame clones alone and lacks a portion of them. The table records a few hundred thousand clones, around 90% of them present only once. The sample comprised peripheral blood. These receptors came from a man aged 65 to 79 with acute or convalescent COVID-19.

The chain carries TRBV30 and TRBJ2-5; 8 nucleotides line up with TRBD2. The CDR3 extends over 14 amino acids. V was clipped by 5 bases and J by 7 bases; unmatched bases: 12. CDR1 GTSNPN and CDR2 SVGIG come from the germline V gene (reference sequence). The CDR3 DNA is TGTGCCTGGGGCCTCACTGCGGGGGGTGCGACCCAGTACTTC. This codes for CAWGLTAGGATQYF.

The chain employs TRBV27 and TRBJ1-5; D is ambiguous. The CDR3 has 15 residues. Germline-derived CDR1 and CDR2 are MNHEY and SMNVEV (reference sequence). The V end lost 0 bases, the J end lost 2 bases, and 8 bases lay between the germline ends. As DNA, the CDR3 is TGTGCCAGCAGTTTATCGAAGCTGGGCAATCAGCCCCAGCATTTT. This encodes CASSLSKLGNQPQHF.

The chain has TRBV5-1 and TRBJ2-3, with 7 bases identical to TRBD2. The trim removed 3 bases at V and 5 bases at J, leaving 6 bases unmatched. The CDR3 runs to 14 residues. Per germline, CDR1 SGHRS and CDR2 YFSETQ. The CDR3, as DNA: TGCGCCAGCAGCTCAAGGGAGGGGAGAGATACGCAGTATTTT. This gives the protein CASSSREGRDTQYF.